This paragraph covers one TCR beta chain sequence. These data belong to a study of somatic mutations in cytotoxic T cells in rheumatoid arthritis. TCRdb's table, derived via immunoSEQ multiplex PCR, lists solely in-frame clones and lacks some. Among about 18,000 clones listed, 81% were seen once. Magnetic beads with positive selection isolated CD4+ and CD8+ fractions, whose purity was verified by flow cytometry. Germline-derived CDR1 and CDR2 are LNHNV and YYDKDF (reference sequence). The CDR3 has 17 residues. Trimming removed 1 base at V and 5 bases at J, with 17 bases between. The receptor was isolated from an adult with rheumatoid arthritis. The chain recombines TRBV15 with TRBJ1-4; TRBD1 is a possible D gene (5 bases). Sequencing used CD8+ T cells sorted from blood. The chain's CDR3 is CATSRGDRVGFNEKLFF. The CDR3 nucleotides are TGTGCCACCAGCAGAGGCGACAGAGTAGGCTTCAATGAAAAACTGTTTTTT. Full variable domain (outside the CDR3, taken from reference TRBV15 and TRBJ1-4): DAMVIQNPRYQVTQFGKPVTLSCSQTLNHNVMYWYQQKSSQAPKLLFHYYDKDFNNEADTPDNFQSRRPNTSFCFLDIRSPGLGDTAMYLCATSRGDRVGFNEKLFFGSGTQLSVL.